This T cell receptor beta chain was sequenced during a study of early T cells in non-severe SARS-CoV-2 infection. Regarding the study as a whole: The matching step, a VDJdb search, favored anti-spike CD8 responses and missed private and CD4 specificities.

This CDR3 comprises 17 residues. V was pared by 0 bases and J by 4 bases, with 16 bases between. CDR1 is SGHTA, CDR2 FQGNSA, per germline. Individual cDNA molecules were tagged with unique molecular identifiers, the study reported. MiXCR, applied by TCRdb to the 5' RACE reads, yields one record per CDR3 protein. The profile shows some 35,000 distinct CDR3 sequences, around 7% of them singletons. A remark on this clonotype: Its specificity is unknown.

Sequencing used whole blood, obtained at baseline. The rearrangement links TRBV7-2 to TRBJ1-5; perhaps TRBD1 as D (5 bases). This sequence was found in an adult who was a healthcare worker with PCR-confirmed SARS-CoV-2 infection or an uninfected control (not recorded which). Written as DNA, the CDR3 is TGTGCCAGCAGCTTAGCGCCGGGACTCAAAAGGAATCAGCCCCAGCATTTT. This translates into CASSLAPGLKRNQPQHF.